Below, one T cell receptor (beta chain) is given with its context. The data were obtained in a study of blood T cell repertoires in COVID-19. Germline values: CDR1 DFQATT, CDR2 SNEGSKA (reference sequence). V was clipped by 3 bases and J by 3 bases; unmatched bases: 8. The CDR3 loop spans 14 amino acids. Clones were read by immunoSEQ multiplex PCR, and TCRdb kept only the in-frame ones, dropping some. The table records 100,000 to 150,000 clones, approximately 82% of them present only once. The origin of this receptor is a woman in her fifties or sixties with acute or convalescent COVID-19. Sequenced material: peripheral blood. The genes are TRBV20-1 and TRBJ2-7; 7 bases are shared with TRBD2. CDR3 residues: CSASGGLAVYEQYF. DNA for the CDR3: TGCAGTGCTAGTGGAGGCCTAGCGGTCTACGAGCAGTACTTC.